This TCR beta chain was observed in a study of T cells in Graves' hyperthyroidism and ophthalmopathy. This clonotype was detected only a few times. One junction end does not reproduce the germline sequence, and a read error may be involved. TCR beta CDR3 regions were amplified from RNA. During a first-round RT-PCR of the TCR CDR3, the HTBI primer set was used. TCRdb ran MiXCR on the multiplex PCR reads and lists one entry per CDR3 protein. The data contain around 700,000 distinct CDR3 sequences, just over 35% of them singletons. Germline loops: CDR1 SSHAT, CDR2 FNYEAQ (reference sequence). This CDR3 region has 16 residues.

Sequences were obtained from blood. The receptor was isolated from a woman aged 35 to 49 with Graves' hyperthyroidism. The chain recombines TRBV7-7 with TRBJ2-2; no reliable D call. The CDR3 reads CASSFGLGGGGGELFF. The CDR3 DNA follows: TGTGCTAGCAGCTTCGGTCTAGGTGGTGGTGGCGGGGAGCTGTTTTTT.